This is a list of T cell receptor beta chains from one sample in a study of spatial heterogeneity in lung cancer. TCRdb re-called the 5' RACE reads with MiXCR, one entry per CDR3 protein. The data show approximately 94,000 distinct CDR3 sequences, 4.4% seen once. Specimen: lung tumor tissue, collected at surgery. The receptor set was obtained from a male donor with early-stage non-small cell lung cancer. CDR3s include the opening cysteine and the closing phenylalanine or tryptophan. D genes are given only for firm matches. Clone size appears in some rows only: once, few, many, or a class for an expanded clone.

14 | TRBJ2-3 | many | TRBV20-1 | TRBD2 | TGCAGTGCTGGGAGCGGGATTAGCACAGATACGCAGTATTTT | CSAGSGISTDTQYF
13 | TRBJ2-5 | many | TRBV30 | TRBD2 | TGTGCCTGGAAAGGAGCGGGAGCGGAGACCCAGTACTTC | CAWKGAGAETQYF
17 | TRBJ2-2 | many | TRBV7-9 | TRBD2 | TGTGCCAGCAGCCTCGATCGTAGGGCTAGCGGGACCGGGGAGCTGTTTTTT | CASSLDRRASGTGELFF
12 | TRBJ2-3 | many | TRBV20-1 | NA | TGCAGTGTGGGGGGGGGCGGAGATACGCAGTATTTT | CSVGGGGDTQYF
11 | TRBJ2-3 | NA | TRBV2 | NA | TGTGCCAGCAGTGAGGAGAGTAAGCAGTATTTT | CASSEESKQYF
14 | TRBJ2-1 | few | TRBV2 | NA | TGTGCCAGCAGGGTGACTAGAGGGGGAATTGAGCAGTTCTTC | CASRVTRGGIEQFF
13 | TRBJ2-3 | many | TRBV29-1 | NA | TGCAGCGTGGGGGGACATACCACAGATACGCAGTATTTT | CSVGGHTTDTQYF
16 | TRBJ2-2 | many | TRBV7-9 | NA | TGTGCCAGCAGCTTAGGAGGGACCACTGGGGCCGGGGAGCTGTTTTTT | CASSLGGTTGAGELFF
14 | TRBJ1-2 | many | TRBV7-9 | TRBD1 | TGTGCCAGCAGCTCACAGGGGATTGTCTATGGCTACACCTTC | CASSSQGIVYGYTF
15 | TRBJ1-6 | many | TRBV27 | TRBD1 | TGTGCCAGCAAATTCACTGGGACAGAAGATTCACCCCTCCACTTT | CASKFTGTEDSPLHF
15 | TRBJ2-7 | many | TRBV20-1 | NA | TGCAGTGCTAGTAACCTTATGACTCGCCCCTACGAGCAGTACTTC | CSASNLMTRPYEQYF
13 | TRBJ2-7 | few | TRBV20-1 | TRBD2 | TGCAGTGCTAGAGGGACTAGCGGCGCTGATCTGTACTTC | CSARGTSGADLYF
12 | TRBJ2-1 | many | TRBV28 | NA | TGTGCCAGCAGCCCTGGTCCCAATGAGCAGTTCTTC | CASSPGPNEQFF
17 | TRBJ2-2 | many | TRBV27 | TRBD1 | TGTGCCAGCAGTCCCTATCCTCAGGGGGCGAACACCGGGGAGCTGTTTTTT | CASSPYPQGANTGELFF
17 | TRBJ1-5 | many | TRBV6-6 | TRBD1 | TGTGCCAGCAGTCCCTCCAGTCAGGGGGCAACGCATCAGCCCCAGCATTTT | CASSPSSQGATHQPQHF
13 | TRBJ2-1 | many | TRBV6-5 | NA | TGTGCCAGCAGTTACCTACTCGCCAATGAGCAGTTCTTC | CASSYLLANEQFF
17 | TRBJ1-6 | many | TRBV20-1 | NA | TGCAGTGCTAGAGATCGGGAGTTGGGCTCCTATAATTCACCCCTCCACTTT | CSARDRELGSYNSPLHF
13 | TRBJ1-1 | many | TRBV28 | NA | TGTGCCAGCACCTCAGCGAACACCCGTGAAGCTTTCTTT | CASTSANTREAFF
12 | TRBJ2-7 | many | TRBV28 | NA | TGTGCCAGCAGGCAGAGCTCCTACGAGCAGTACTTC | CASRQSSYEQYF
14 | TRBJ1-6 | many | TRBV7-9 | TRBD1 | TGTGCCAGCAGCCTTATGGGGACAGGGGATCCCCTCCACTTT | CASSLMGTGDPLHF
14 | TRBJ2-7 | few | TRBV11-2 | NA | TGTGCCAGCAGCCCGGGACGTTCAACCTACGAGCAGTACTTC | CASSPGRSTYEQYF
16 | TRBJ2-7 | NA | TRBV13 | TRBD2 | TGTGCCAGCAGCGGGAATCTAGCGGCTCCCCCCCTCGAGCAGTACTTC | CASSGNLAAPPLEQYF
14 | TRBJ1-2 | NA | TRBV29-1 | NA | TGCAGCGTTGGAGAAGGGGAGATCGACTATGGCTACACCTTC | CSVGEGEIDYGYTF
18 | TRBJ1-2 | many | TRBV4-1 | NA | TGCGCCAGCAGCCAAGGCGCGGTATTGGGGGATGGTAACTATGGCTACACCTTC | CASSQGAVLGDGNYGYTF
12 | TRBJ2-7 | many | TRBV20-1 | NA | TGCAGTGCTCCCGTCAGACGGGGCGAGCAGTACTTC | CSAPVRRGEQYF
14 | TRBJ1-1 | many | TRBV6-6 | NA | TGTGCCAGCAGTTACCAAAGGGGTAACACTGAAGCTTTCTTT | CASSYQRGNTEAFF
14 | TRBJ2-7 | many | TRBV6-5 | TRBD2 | TGTGCCAGCAGTCGGAGCGGGAGAACCTACGAGCAGTACTTC | CASSRSGRTYEQYF
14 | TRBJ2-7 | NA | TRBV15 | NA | TGTGCCACCAGCATACAGGGTCCTCTGGGAGAGCAGTACTTC | CATSIQGPLGEQYF
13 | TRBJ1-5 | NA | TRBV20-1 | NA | TGCAGTGCTACAGGGGTGAGCAATCAGCCCCAGCATTTT | CSATGVSNQPQHF
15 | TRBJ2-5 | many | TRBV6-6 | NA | TGTGCCAGCAGTTACTCAGACAGCTCACAAGAGACCCAGTACTTC | CASSYSDSSQETQYF
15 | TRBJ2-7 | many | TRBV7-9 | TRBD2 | TGTGCCAGCAGCTCCTCTGGCGGGAGCGTACTGGGGCAGTACTTC | CASSSSGGSVLGQYF